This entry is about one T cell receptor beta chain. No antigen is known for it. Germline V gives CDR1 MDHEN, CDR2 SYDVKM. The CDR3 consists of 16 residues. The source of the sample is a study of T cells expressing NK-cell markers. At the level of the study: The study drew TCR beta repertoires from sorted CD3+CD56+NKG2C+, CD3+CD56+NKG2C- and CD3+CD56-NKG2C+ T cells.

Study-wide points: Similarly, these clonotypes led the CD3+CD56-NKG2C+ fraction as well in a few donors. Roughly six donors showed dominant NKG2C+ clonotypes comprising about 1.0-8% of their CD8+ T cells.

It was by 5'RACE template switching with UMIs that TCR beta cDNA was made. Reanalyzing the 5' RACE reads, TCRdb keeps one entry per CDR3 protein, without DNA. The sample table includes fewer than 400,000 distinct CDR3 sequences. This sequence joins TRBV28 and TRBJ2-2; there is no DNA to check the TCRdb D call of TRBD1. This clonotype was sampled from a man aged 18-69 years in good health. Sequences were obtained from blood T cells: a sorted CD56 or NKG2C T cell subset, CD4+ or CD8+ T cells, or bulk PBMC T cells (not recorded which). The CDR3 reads CASRTSGQGRTGELFF.